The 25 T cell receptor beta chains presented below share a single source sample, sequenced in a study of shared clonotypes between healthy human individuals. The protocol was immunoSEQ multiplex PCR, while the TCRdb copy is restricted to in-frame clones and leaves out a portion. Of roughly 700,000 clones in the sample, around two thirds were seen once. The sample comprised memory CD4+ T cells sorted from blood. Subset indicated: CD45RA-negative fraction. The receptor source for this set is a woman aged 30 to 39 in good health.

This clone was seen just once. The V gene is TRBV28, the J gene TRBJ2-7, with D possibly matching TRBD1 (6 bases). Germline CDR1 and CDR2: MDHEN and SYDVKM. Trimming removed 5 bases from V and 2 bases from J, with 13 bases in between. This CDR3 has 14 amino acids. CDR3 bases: TGTGCCAGCAGTGACTTAGGGACAACCTACGAGCAGTACTTC. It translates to CASSDLGTTYEQYF.

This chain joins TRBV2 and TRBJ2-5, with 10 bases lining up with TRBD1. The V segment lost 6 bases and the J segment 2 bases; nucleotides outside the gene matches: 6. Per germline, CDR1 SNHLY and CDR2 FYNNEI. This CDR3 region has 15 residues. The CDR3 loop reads CASSPGTGEQETQYF. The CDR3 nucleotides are TGTGCCAGCAGCCCAGGGACAGGGGAACAAGAGACCCAGTACTTC. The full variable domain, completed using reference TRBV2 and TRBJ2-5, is EPEVTQTPSHQVTQMGQEVILRCVPISNHLYFYWYRQILGQKVEFLVSFYNNEISEKSEIFDDQFSVERPDGSNFTLKIRSTKLEDSAMYFCASSPGTGEQETQYFGPGTRLLVL.

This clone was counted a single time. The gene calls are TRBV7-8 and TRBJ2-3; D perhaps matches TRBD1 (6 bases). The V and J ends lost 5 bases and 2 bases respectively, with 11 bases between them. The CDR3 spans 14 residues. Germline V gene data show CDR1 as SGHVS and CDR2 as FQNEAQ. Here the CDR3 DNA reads TGTGCCAGCAGCCTTACAGGGTACACAGATACGCAGTATTTT. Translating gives CASSLTGYTDTQYF.

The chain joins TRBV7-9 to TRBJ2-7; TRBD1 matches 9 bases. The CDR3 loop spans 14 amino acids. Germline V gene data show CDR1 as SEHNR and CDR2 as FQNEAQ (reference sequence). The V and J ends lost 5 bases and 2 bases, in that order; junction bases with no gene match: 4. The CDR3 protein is CASSRGQGTYEQYF. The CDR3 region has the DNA TGTGCCAGCAGCCGGGGACAGGGTACCTACGAGCAGTACTTC. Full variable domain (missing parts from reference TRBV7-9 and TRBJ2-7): DTGVSQNPRHKITKRGQNVTFRCDPISEHNRLYWYRQTLGQGPEFLTYFQNEAQLEKSRLLSDRFSAERPKGSFSTLEIQRTEQGDSAMYLCASSRGQGTYEQYFGPGTRLTVT.

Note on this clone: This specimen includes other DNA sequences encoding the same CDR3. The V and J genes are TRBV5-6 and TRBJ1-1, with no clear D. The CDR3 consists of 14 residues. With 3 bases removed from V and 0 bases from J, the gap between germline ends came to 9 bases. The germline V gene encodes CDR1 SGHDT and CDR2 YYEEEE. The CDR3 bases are TGTGCCAGCAGCTCACGAGGGATGAACACTGAAGCTTTCTTT. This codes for CASSSRGMNTEAFF.

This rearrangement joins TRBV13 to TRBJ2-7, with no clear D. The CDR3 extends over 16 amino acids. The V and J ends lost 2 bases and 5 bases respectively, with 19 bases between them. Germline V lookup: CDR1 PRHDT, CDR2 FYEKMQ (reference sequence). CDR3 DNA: TGTGCCAGCAGCTTACCGGCCCAGTCCAGTTACCACGAGCAGTACTTC. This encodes CASSLPAQSSYHEQYF.

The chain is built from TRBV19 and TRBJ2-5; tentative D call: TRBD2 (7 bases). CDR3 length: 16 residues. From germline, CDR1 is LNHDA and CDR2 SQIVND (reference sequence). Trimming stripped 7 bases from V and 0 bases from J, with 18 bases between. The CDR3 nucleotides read TGTGCCAGTACCCAAGGGGGGGGAGAGAACCAAGAGACCCAGTACTTC. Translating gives CASTQGGGENQETQYF.

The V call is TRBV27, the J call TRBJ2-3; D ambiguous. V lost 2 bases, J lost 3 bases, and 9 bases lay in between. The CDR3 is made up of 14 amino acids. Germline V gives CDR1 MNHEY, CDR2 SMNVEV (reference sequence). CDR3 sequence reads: CASSLNFRTDTQYF. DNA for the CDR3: TGTGCCAGCAGTTTAAATTTCAGAACAGATACGCAGTATTTT.

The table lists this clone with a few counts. CDR3 loop: CATSNRGLEQYF. The DNA of the CDR3 is TGTGCCACCTCAAACAGGGGACTCGAGCAGTACTTC. V and J are TRBV19 and TRBJ2-7, with a possible D match to TRBD1 (7 bases). The germline V gene has CDR1 LNHDA and CDR2 SQIVND (reference sequence). The CDR3 is 12 amino acids. V was cut by 10 bases and J by 6 bases, with 16 bases left in between.

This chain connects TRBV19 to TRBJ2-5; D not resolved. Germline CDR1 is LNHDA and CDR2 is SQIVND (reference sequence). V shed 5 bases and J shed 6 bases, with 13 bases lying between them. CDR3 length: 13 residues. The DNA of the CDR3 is TGTGCCAGTAGTGTCGATAGTCAGCAGACCCAGTACTTC. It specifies CASSVDSQQTQYF.

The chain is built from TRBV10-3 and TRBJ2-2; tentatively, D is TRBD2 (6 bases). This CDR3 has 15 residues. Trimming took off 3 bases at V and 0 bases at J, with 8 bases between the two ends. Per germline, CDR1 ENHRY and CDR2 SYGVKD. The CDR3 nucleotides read TGTGCCATCAGTGAAGGAGGGTCGAACACCGGGGAGCTGTTTTTT. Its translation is CAISEGGSNTGELFF.

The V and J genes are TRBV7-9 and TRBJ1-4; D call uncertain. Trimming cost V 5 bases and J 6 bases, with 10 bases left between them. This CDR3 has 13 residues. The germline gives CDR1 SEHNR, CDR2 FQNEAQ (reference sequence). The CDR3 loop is CASSRMADEKLFF. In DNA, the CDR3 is TGTGCCAGCAGCCGCATGGCGGATGAAAAACTGTTTTTT.

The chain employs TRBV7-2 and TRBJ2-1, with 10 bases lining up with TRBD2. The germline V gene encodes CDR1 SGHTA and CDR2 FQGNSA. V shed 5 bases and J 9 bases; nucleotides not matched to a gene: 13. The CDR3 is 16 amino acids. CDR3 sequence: CASSGMWGSSGSEQFF. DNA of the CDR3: TGTGCCAGCAGCGGAATGTGGGGTTCTAGCGGGAGTGAGCAGTTCTTC.

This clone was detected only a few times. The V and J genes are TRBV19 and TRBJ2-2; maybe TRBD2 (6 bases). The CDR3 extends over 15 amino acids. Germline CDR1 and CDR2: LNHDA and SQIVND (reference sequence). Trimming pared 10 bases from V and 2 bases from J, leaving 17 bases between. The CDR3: CATKMASVNTGELFF. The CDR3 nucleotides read TGTGCCACCAAAATGGCTAGCGTTAACACCGGGGAGCTGTTTTTT.

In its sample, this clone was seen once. The CDR3 spells CASSWGRDPLNQPQHF. CDR3 bases: TGTGCCAGCAGCTGGGGCCGGGACCCACTCAATCAGCCCCAGCATTTT. V usage is TRBV5-6 and J usage is TRBJ1-5; the D gene is possibly TRBD1 (5 bases). With 3 bases removed from V and 3 bases from J, the gap between germline ends came to 16 bases. CDR1 is SGHDT, CDR2 YYEEEE, per germline. The CDR3 loop spans 16 amino acids.

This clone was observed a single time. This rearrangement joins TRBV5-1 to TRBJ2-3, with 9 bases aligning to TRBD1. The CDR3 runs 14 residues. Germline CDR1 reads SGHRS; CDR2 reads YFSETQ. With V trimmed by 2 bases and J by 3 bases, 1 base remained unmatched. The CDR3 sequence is CASSLQGATDTQYF. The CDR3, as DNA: TGCGCCAGCAGCTTACAGGGGGCAACAGATACGCAGTATTTT.

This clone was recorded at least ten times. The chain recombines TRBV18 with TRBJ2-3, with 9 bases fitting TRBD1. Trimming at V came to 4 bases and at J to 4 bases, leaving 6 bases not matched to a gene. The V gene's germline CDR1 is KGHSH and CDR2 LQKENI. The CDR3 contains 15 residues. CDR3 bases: TGTGCCAGCTCACTTAATCGGGACAGGGCAGATACGCAGTATTTT. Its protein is CASSLNRDRADTQYF.

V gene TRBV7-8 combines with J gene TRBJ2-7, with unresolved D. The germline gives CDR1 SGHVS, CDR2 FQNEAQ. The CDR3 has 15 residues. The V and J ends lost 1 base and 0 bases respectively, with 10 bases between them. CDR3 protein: CASSLVPRSSYEQYF. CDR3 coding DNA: TGTGCCAGCAGCTTAGTCCCACGGAGCTCCTACGAGCAGTACTTC.

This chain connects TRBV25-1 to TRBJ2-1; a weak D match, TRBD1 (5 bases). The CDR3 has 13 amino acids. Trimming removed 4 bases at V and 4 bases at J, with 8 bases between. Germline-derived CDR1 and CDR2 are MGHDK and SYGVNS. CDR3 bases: TGTGCCAGCAGTGGAGACAGTTACAATGAGCAGTTCTTC. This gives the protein CASSGDSYNEQFF.

DNA of the CDR3: TGCAGTGTAAGGACATATGAAAAACTGTTTTTT. This gives the protein CSVRTYEKLFF. The gene calls are TRBV20-1 and TRBJ1-4, with D tentatively TRBD1 (5 bases). This CDR3 comprises 11 residues. CDR1 and CDR2 from the germline V gene are DFQATT and SNEGSKA (reference sequence). The V gene lost 7 bases and the J gene lost 6 bases, with 9 bases spanning the gap.

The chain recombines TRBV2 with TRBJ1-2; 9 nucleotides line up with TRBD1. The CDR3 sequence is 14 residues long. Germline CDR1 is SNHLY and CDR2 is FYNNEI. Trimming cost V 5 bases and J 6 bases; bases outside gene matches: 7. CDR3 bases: TGTGCCAGCAGTTCGGACAGGGGTGGCCATGGCTACACCTTC. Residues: CASSSDRGGHGYTF.

The CDR3 DNA is TGTGCCAGCAGCTGGGGGACAGGGAAAAGTATTTTAGGGTACACCTTC. Translating it yields CASSWGTGKSILGYTF. V usage is TRBV5-4 and J usage is TRBJ1-2; 9 bases fit TRBD1. The length of the CDR3 is 16 residues. CDR1 is SGHNT, CDR2 YYREEE, per germline (reference sequence). The V and J ends lost 3 bases and 11 bases, in that order; junction bases with no gene match: 17.

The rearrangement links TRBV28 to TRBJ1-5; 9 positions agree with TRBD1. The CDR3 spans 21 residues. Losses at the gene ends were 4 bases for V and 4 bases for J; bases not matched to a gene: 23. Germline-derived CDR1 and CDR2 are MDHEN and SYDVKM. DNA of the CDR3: TGTGCCAGCAGTTATCTACTCCCCCCGGGACAGGGACTCTATACAAATCAGCCCCAGCATTTT. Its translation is CASSYLLPPGQGLYTNQPQHF.

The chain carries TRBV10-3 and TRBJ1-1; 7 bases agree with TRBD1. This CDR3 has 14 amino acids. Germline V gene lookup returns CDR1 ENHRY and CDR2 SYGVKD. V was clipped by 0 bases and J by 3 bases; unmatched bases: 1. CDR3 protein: CAISESQGYTEAFF. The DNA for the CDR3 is TGTGCCATCAGTGAGTCACAGGGGTACACTGAAGCTTTCTTT.

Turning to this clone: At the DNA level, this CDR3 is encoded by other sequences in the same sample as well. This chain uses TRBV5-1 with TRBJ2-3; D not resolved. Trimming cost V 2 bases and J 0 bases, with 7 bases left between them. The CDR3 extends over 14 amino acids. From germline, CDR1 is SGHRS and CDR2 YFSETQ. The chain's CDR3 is CASSFLSSTDTQYF. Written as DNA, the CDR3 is TGCGCCAGCAGCTTCCTGTCTAGCACAGATACGCAGTATTTT.